The 32 T cell receptor beta chains below all came from one sample that was sequenced in a study of identical twins. Via MiXCR, TCRdb re-called the 5' RACE reads, giving one row per CDR3 protein. Of 470,000 or so distinct CDR3 sequences in the sample, approximately 24% are singletons; the top ten hold roughly 3%. The data were also submitted as part of a second study, on T cells expressing NK-cell markers.

Source material: CD4+ T cells sorted from blood. The source of these receptors is a woman aged 18-29 years in good health.

Here the CDR3 DNA reads TGTGCCAGCGCTGCGGGGTACGAAGAGACCCAGTACTTC. Protein sequence: CASAAGYEETQYF. The V and J genes are TRBV6-1 and TRBJ2-5, with D perhaps matching TRBD2 (6 bases). V was trimmed by 8 bases and J by 3 bases, leaving 13 bases between them. The CDR3 length is 13 residues. CDR1 is MNHNS and CDR2 is SASEGT in the germline V gene.

This sequence joins TRBV30 and TRBJ1-5, with unresolved D. V was pared by 8 bases and J by 4 bases, with 9 bases between. Germline CDR1 and CDR2: GTSNPN and SVGIG (reference sequence). The CDR3 contains 11 residues. CDR3 DNA: TGTGCCCAGACGCGAAATCAGCCCCAGCATTTT. Amino acid sequence: CAQTRNQPQHF.

The chain is built from TRBV7-2 and TRBJ2-3, with D maybe TRBD2 (5 bases). Germline V gene sequence: CDR1 SGHTA, CDR2 FQGNSA. The ends were cut back, 2 bases at V and 1 base at J, with 16 bases in the middle. The CDR3 has 17 residues. CDR3 bases: TGTGCCAGCAGCTTATACCCTTCCCGGGGAGGCACAGATACGCAGTATTTT. The encoded protein is CASSLYPSRGGTDTQYF.

This clonotype was counted a few times. The V and J genes are TRBV14 and TRBJ2-2, with 8 bases identical to TRBD1. The CDR3 extends over 18 amino acids. Trimming took 1 base from V and 2 from J; bases not matched to a gene: 9. Germline-derived CDR1 and CDR2 are SGHDN and FVKESK. The CDR3 spells CASSQAGGAFFNTGELFF. For the CDR3, the DNA is TGTGCCAGCAGCCAAGCAGGGGGCGCTTTTTTTAACACCGGGGAGCTGTTTTTT.

V gene TRBV19 combines with J gene TRBJ1-2; weak D call: TRBD1 (5 bases). With 2 bases removed from V and 2 bases from J, the gap between germline ends came to 9 bases. CDR1 and CDR2 from the germline V gene are LNHDA and SQIVND (reference sequence). The CDR3 covers 14 residues. Here the CDR3 DNA reads TGTGCCAGTAGTATATCCGGGACCAACTATGGCTACACCTTC. This codes for CASSISGTNYGYTF.

This sequence joins TRBV10-3 and TRBJ2-3; possibly TRBD1 or TRBD2 for D (5 bases each). The V gene's germline CDR1 is ENHRY and CDR2 SYGVKD. V lost 4 bases to trimming and J lost 5 bases, with 13 bases between them. The CDR3 sequence is 14 residues long. The CDR3 bases are TGTGCCATCAGTGTCGGGGAAGGGGAAGATACGCAGTATTTT. Translated: CAISVGEGEDTQYF.

The chain links TRBV29-1 to TRBJ2-5, with 8 bases that match TRBD2. J was trimmed by 5 bases and V by 2 bases; bases with no gene match: 10. CDR1 and CDR2 (germline): SQVTM, ANQGSEA. This CDR3 region has 15 residues. The CDR3 protein is CSVEPLGLEGETQYF. Here the CDR3 DNA reads TGCAGCGTTGAACCGCTGGGACTAGAAGGGGAGACCCAGTACTTC.

This CDR3 is CASSFTGGGGKNIQYF. Written as DNA, the CDR3 is TGTGCCAGCAGCTTCACAGGGGGAGGTGGCAAAAACATTCAGTACTTC. V and J are TRBV5-6 and TRBJ2-4; 8 bases fit TRBD1. The CDR3 contains 16 residues. V was pared by 2 bases and J by 3 bases, with 7 bases of the junction left unmatched. Germline V gene sequence: CDR1 SGHDT, CDR2 YYEEEE.

V is TRBV7-2 and J is TRBJ2-3; 7 bases align to TRBD2. The CDR3 is made up of 14 amino acids. Germline CDR1 and CDR2: SGHTA and FQGNSA. Unmatched junction bases numbered 5, after V lost 6 bases and J lost 2 bases. The CDR3 loop reads CASRRTRNTDTQYF. The CDR3 nucleotides read TGTGCCAGCAGGCGGACTAGGAACACAGATACGCAGTATTTT.

CDR3 region: CASSGTGGSNTEAFF. DNA for the CDR3: TGTGCCAGCAGCGGCACAGGGGGCTCAAACACTGAAGCTTTCTTT. This sequence joins TRBV6-1 and TRBJ1-1, with 9 positions matching TRBD1. Germline V gives CDR1 MNHNS, CDR2 SASEGT. The CDR3 consists of 15 residues. V gave up 6 bases and J gave up 2 bases; unmatched junction bases: 7.

V gene TRBV12-3 or TRBV12-4 combines with J gene TRBJ2-1; D tentatively reads TRBD1 or TRBD2 (5 bases each). Trimming cost V 6 bases and J 8 bases, with 14 bases left between them. The CDR3 runs to 13 residues. This CDR3 is CASSWTVRDEQFF. For the CDR3, the DNA is TGTGCCAGCAGCTGGACTGTCAGGGATGAGCAGTTCTTC.

The V call is TRBV2, the J call TRBJ2-1; 10 bases map to TRBD2. The CDR3 is 13 residues long. V lost 6 bases and J lost 9; bases outside the gene matches: 5. The germline CDR1 and CDR2 sequences are SNHLY and FYNNEI. For the CDR3, the DNA is TGTGCCAGCAGCCTAGCGGGAGCTGTTGAGCAGTTCTTC. It encodes CASSLAGAVEQFF.

CDR3 DNA sequence: TGCGCCAGCAGCTACTCCGGGACCGCCGACTACGAGCAGTACTTC. Its translation is CASSYSGTADYEQYF. This sequence joins TRBV5-1 and TRBJ2-7, with D possibly called TRBD1 or TRBD2 (5 bases each). Per the germline V gene, CDR1 is SGHRS and CDR2 is YFSETQ. Trimming pared 3 bases from V and 3 bases from J, leaving 16 bases between. The length of the CDR3 is 15 residues.

The rearrangement joins TRBV6-2 or TRBV6-3 to TRBJ2-3; maybe TRBD1 (6 bases). Trimming took 4 bases from V and 0 from J, leaving 14 bases between them. Germline V gene sequence: CDR1 MNHEY, CDR2 SVGEGT. The CDR3 loop spans 16 amino acids. CDR3 coding DNA: TGTGCCAGCAGTTTCGACGTAAGGGGGAGCACAGATACGCAGTATTTT. Protein: CASSFDVRGSTDTQYF.

This clonotype was detected only a few times. The chain employs TRBV5-1 and TRBJ2-5, with TRBD2 matching 12 bases. The trim removed 6 bases at V and 4 bases at J, leaving 7 bases unmatched. The CDR3 loop spans 15 amino acids. In germline, CDR1 is SGHRS, CDR2 YFSETQ. CDR3 protein: CASTSSGGAGETQYF. CDR3 nucleotides: TGCGCCAGCACCTCTAGCGGGGGGGCCGGAGAGACCCAGTACTTC.

This clonotype was detected only a few times. This rearrangement joins TRBV10-3 to TRBJ2-7; 10 bases line up with TRBD1. CDR1 is ENHRY and CDR2 is SYGVKD in the germline V gene. V shed 4 bases, J shed 0 bases, and the junction held 0 bases outside the gene matches. The CDR3 is 14 amino acids. CDR3 nucleotide sequence: TGTGCCATCAGTGGGACAGGGGGCTCCTACGAGCAGTACTTC. Amino acid sequence: CAISGTGGSYEQYF.

The chain's CDR3 is CAIMNTGNTEAFF. The CDR3 bases are TGTGCCATCATGAATACAGGGAACACTGAAGCTTTCTTT. The chain links TRBV10-3 to TRBJ1-1; a possible D gene is TRBD1 (5 bases). This CDR3 has 13 residues. Germline V gene lookup returns CDR1 ENHRY and CDR2 SYGVKD. The V end was cut by 7 bases, the J end by 1 base, with 10 bases between.

The V call is TRBV12-5, the J call TRBJ2-3; 8 nucleotides align to TRBD1. CDR1 is LGHNT, CDR2 FRNRAP, per germline. V was pared by 4 bases and J by 6 bases, with 3 bases of the junction left unmatched. The CDR3 loop spans 13 amino acids. DNA for the CDR3: TGTGCTAGTGGTTGGACAGGGCGGGATACGCAGTATTTT. Translated, it gives CASGWTGRDTQYF.

In its sample, this clonotype was seen a few times. The chain uses TRBV29-1 and TRBJ2-5; TRBD1 is a possible D gene (6 bases). In germline, CDR1 is SQVTM, CDR2 ANQGSEA. The CDR3 spans 14 residues. V shed 4 bases and J shed 9 bases, with 21 bases lying between them. The CDR3 spells CSVVDRLGTRAQYF. CDR3 DNA: TGCAGCGTTGTCGATCGGCTCGGGACACGGGCCCAGTACTTC.

This clonotype was observed a handful of times. The rearrangement joins TRBV10-3 to TRBJ1-1; possibly TRBD1 for D (6 bases). CDR1 is ENHRY and CDR2 is SYGVKD in the germline V gene. The V and J ends lost 6 bases and 1 base respectively, with 6 bases between them. The length of the CDR3 is 12 residues. The CDR3 protein is CAIRQGNTEAFF. In nucleotides, the CDR3 is TGTGCCATCAGACAGGGGAACACTGAAGCTTTCTTT.

This clonotype was observed a handful of times. This rearrangement joins TRBV7-2 to TRBJ2-7; the D call may be TRBD1 or TRBD2 (5 bases each). Trimming pared 5 bases from V and 2 bases from J, leaving 16 bases between. The CDR3 has 15 residues. In germline, CDR1 is SGHTA, CDR2 FQGNSA. The CDR3 region is CASSTGTSIPYEQYF. DNA for the CDR3: TGTGCCAGCAGCACCGGGACGTCGATCCCCTACGAGCAGTACTTC.

This clonotype was picked up a small number of times. J is TRBJ1-6 and V is TRBV10-1; D remains unclear. The CDR3 spans 14 residues. Germline CDR1 reads WNHNN; CDR2 reads SYGVQD (reference sequence). V was shortened by 8 bases and J by 7 bases, with 15 bases between the two germline ends. In DNA form, the CDR3 reads TGCGCCAGCTCCCGAGCTGGGGAGAATTCACCCCTCCACTTT. This gives the protein CASSRAGENSPLHF.

The chain couples TRBV20-1 to TRBJ2-4; weak D call: TRBD2 (7 bases). The CDR3 is 14 amino acids. Germline V gene data show CDR1 as DFQATT and CDR2 as SNEGSKA (reference sequence). V lost 6 bases and J 0 bases, leaving 12 bases between the germline ends. CDR3 coding DNA: TGCAGTGCCCCGGGGGGCCGAGCCAAAAACATTCAGTACTTC. It yields the protein CSAPGGRAKNIQYF.

This clonotype was recorded once. The rearrangement joins TRBV11-2 to TRBJ2-1, with 13 bases matching TRBD2. This CDR3 is 16 amino acids long. Trimming removed 5 bases from V and 7 bases from J; junction bases left unmatched: 8. CDR1 and CDR2 (germline): SGHAT, FQNNGV. CDR3 region: CASSLRTSGRKNEQFF. The CDR3 DNA reads TGTGCCAGCAGCCTTAGGACTAGCGGGAGAAAAAATGAGCAGTTCTTC.

The chain carries TRBV20-1 and TRBJ1-5; TRBD1 matches at 7 bases. This CDR3 has 14 residues. Germline V CDR1 and CDR2: DFQATT, SNEGSKA (reference sequence). After removal of 5 bases from V and 6 bases from J, the junction contained 10 bases not matched to a gene. This CDR3 reads CSAVQGISGQPQHF. DNA of the CDR3: TGCAGTGCTGTACAGGGGATTAGTGGTCAGCCCCAGCATTTT.

This clonotype has a handful of counts. This chain connects TRBV7-3 to TRBJ2-1, with 10 bases lining up with TRBD2. Germline CDR1 reads SGHTA; CDR2 reads FQGTGA. Unmatched junction bases numbered 4, after V lost 4 bases and J lost 4 bases. The CDR3 is made up of 15 amino acids. CDR3 sequence: CASSWSGGEYNEQFF. The CDR3 DNA sequence: TGTGCCAGCAGCTGGAGCGGGGGGGAATACAATGAGCAGTTCTTC.

This clonotype was counted between two and nine times. The V gene is TRBV4-3, the J gene TRBJ1-1; D is possibly TRBD1 (6 bases). The V gene lost 1 base and the J gene lost 3 bases, with 9 bases spanning the gap. The germline gives CDR1 LGHNA, CDR2 YSLEER. The CDR3 is made up of 14 amino acids. Written as DNA, the CDR3 is TGCGCCAGCAGCCAAGGACACAGGGACACTGAAGCTTTCTTT. Translation gives CASSQGHRDTEAFF.

The genes are TRBV7-2 and TRBJ2-1, with 10 nucleotides matching TRBD1. The CDR3 is 15 residues long. J was trimmed by 8 bases and V by 5 bases; bases with no gene match: 9. Per germline, CDR1 SGHTA and CDR2 FQGNSA. The CDR3 DNA is TGTGCCAGCAGCCCGAGGACAGGGGGTAGAGATGAGCAGTTCTTC. It encodes CASSPRTGGRDEQFF.

In this sample, this clonotype turned up many times. This chain connects TRBV7-2 to TRBJ2-3; no reliable D call. This CDR3 is built from 13 residues. Germline V CDR1 and CDR2: SGHTA, FQGNSA. Trimming shortened V by 4 bases and J by 0 bases, and 5 bases separated the two germline ends. This CDR3 is CASSSPSTDTQYF. The CDR3 DNA follows: TGTGCCAGCAGCTCCCCTAGCACAGATACGCAGTATTTT.

The chain recombines TRBV12-3 or TRBV12-4 with TRBJ2-1; 9 bases align to TRBD2. This CDR3 is 16 amino acids long. J gave up 8 bases and V 5 bases, and 13 bases lay outside the gene matches. DNA for the CDR3: TGTGCCAGCAGTCCCGTTTTGGCTAGCGGGATCTATGAGCAGTTCTTC. Its protein is CASSPVLASGIYEQFF.

This chain joins TRBV20-1 and TRBJ1-2, with a possible D match to TRBD1 (5 bases). This CDR3 spans 14 amino acids. V gave up 4 bases and J gave up 8 bases, with 20 bases separating them. Germline assignment: CDR1 DFQATT and CDR2 SNEGSKA (reference sequence). CDR3 nucleotide sequence: TGCAGTGCTATGGGGACCGGGGCGTTATGGGGCTACACCTTC. It encodes CSAMGTGALWGYTF.

This chain links TRBV27 with TRBJ2-7; 8 bases are a match to TRBD2. Germline CDR1 is MNHEY and CDR2 is SMNVEV (reference sequence). The CDR3 totals 13 residues. V shed 5 bases and J 2 bases; nucleotides not matched to a gene: 2. DNA for the CDR3: TGTGCCAGCAGTCGAGCGGGAGCCTACGAGCAGTACTTC. Protein product: CASSRAGAYEQYF.